The 28 T cell receptor beta chains in this list originate from one sample, sequenced in a study of beta chain features in type 1 diabetes. The investigators reverse transcribed all of the isolated RNA, so they sequenced expressed TCRB transcripts. Profiling relied on immunoSEQ multiplex PCR, and the TCRdb table lists in-frame clones only, not all of them. The sample gives around 500,000 clones, approximately 10% of which show up once; about 0.042% is in the top ten. The sample taken for sequencing was naive CD4+ T cells from blood. Source of these receptors: a woman younger than 30 in good health.

This clone was seen only a few times. The rearrangement links TRBV28 to TRBJ2-7; D gene unclear. This CDR3 is built from 14 residues. Per the germline V gene, CDR1 is MDHEN and CDR2 is SYDVKM. V lost 3 bases, J lost 3 bases, and 12 bases lay in between. Here the CDR3 reads CASSLGFGYYEQYV. The CDR3, as DNA: TGTGCCAGCAGTTTGGGATTCGGTTACTACGAGCAGTACGTC.

The chain joins TRBV4-3 to TRBJ2-6; 8 nucleotides agree with TRBD1. Germline V gene lookup returns CDR1 LGHNA and CDR2 YSLEER. CDR3 length: 16 amino acids. Losses at the gene ends were 6 bases for V and 4 bases for J; bases not matched to a gene: 8. The CDR3: CASRDQGATGANVLTF. The DNA for the CDR3 is TGCGCCAGCAGGGACCAGGGGGCGACCGGGGCCAACGTCCTGACTTTC.

The V and J genes are TRBV7-2 and TRBJ2-5; D call uncertain. Germline assignment: CDR1 SGHTA and CDR2 FQGNSA. With 4 bases removed from V and 7 bases from J, the gap between germline ends came to 16 bases. The CDR3 runs 14 residues. This CDR3 is CASSSGAVGRTQYF. CDR3 DNA sequence: TGTGCCAGCAGCTCTGGCGCGGTGGGTCGGACCCAGTACTTC.

The chain links TRBV7-9 to TRBJ2-7; no reliable D call. CDR1 and CDR2 (germline): SEHNR, FQNEAQ (reference sequence). Between the trimmed V and J ends, which lost 3 bases and 1 base, there was a span of 13 bases. The CDR3 runs 15 residues. CDR3 sequence reads: CASSFFSDPSYEQYV. DNA of the CDR3: TGTGCCAGCAGCTTCTTTTCGGATCCTTCCTACGAGCAGTACGTC.

This chain connects TRBV5-6 to TRBJ2-1, with D tentatively TRBD1 (6 bases). Trimming pared 1 base from V and 4 bases from J, leaving 9 bases between. The CDR3 is 14 amino acids. Germline V lookup: CDR1 SGHDT, CDR2 YYEEEE. The CDR3 sequence: CASSLTGQYNEQFF. In DNA form, the CDR3 reads TGTGCCAGCAGCTTGACAGGGCAATACAATGAGCAGTTCTTC.

Turning to this clone: The same CDR3 arises from other DNA sequences in this sample as well. The genes are TRBV5-1 and TRBJ1-1, with D possibly being TRBD1 (6 bases). In germline, CDR1 is SGHRS, CDR2 YFSETQ. Trimming removed 4 bases at V and 1 base at J, with 8 bases between. The CDR3 is made up of 13 amino acids. CDR3 coding DNA: TGCGCCAGCAGCCTACAGGGGAACACTGAAGCTTTCTTT. Protein: CASSLQGNTEAFF.

This chain connects TRBV7-2 to TRBJ2-1, with D tentatively TRBD1 or TRBD2 (5 bases each). CDR3 length equals 16 residues. Trimming removed 0 bases from V and 3 bases from J, with 12 bases in between. CDR1 is SGHTA, CDR2 FQGNSA, per germline. The CDR3 reads CASSLAAGTGYNEQFF. The CDR3 DNA follows: TGTGCCAGCAGCTTAGCGGCTGGGACGGGCTACAATGAGCAGTTCTTC.

The chain joins TRBV28 to TRBJ2-7, with D perhaps matching TRBD1 (6 bases). V shed 4 bases and J shed 0 bases, with 16 bases lying between them. Per the germline V gene, CDR1 is MDHEN and CDR2 is SYDVKM. CDR3 length equals 16 residues. The CDR3 loop is CASSSSGHYSSYEQYV. The CDR3, as DNA: TGTGCCAGCAGTTCCTCGGGACACTACAGCTCCTACGAGCAGTACGTC.

This clone was detected a few times. V usage is TRBV11-2 and J usage is TRBJ2-2; D is unresolved. Trimming removed 1 base at V and 6 bases at J, with 6 bases between. CDR1 SGHAT and CDR2 FQNNGV come from the germline V gene. This CDR3 is built from 13 residues. CDR3 bases: TGTGCCAGCAGCTTAGTTTTGGCCGGGGAGCTGTTTTTT. Protein sequence: CASSLVLAGELFF.

This clone appeared a few times. DNA for the CDR3: TGTGCCAGCGGACAACAGGGCCTTCTTGGGGAGCAGTACTTC. This gives the protein CASGQQGLLGEQYF. The chain couples TRBV5-4 to TRBJ2-7; TRBD1 might be the D (6 bases). The CDR3 is 14 amino acids. V was shortened by 7 bases and J by 7 bases, with 21 bases between the two germline ends. From germline, CDR1 is SGHNT and CDR2 YYREEE (reference sequence).

This clone showed up just a few times. The chain combines TRBV6-4 with TRBJ2-2; 8 nucleotides match TRBD2. Unmatched junction bases numbered 8, after V lost 0 bases and J lost 5 bases. This CDR3 region has 17 residues. CDR1 MRHNA and CDR2 SNTAGT come from the germline V gene. The CDR3 bases are TGTGCCAGCAGTGACTCGATTCCGGGAGGGCCAACCGGGGAGCTGTTTTTT. It translates to CASSDSIPGGPTGELFF.

This chain connects TRBV6-5 to TRBJ2-7; 8 bases are a match to TRBD1. The CDR3 spans 14 residues. With 4 bases clipped from V and 5 bases from J, the junction kept 7 bases outside the gene matches. From germline, CDR1 is MNHEY and CDR2 SVGAGI. The CDR3 here is CASSLRQGRHEQYV. For the CDR3, the DNA is TGTGCCAGCAGTTTGCGACAGGGGAGGCACGAGCAGTACGTC.

CDR3 sequence: CASSLVPRSYNEQFF. In nucleotides, the CDR3 is TGTGCCAGCAGCTTAGTCCCCCGTTCCTACAATGAGCAGTTCTTC. V is TRBV7-2 and J is TRBJ2-1; D is ambiguous. This CDR3 region has 15 residues. Trimming stripped 1 base from V and 1 base from J, with 8 bases between. Germline V gene sequence: CDR1 SGHTA, CDR2 FQGNSA.

V is TRBV27 and J is TRBJ2-7; D is unclear. V dropped 5 bases and J dropped 3 bases, with 11 bases sitting between them. Germline loops: CDR1 MNHEY, CDR2 SMNVEV (reference sequence). The CDR3 consists of 13 residues. The DNA for the CDR3 is TGTGCCAGCAGTACCGGACGACTCTACGAGCAGTACTTC. Encoded protein: CASSTGRLYEQYF.

This clone turned up a few times. The chain combines TRBV7-3 with TRBJ2-3, with a tentative D call TRBD2 (6 bases). Germline V gene data show CDR1 as SGHTA and CDR2 as FQGTGA. The V gene lost 2 bases and the J gene lost 5 bases, with 14 bases spanning the gap. The CDR3 is made up of 15 amino acids. CDR3: CASSLGASAGDTQYF. DNA for the CDR3: TGTGCCAGCAGCTTAGGGGCTAGCGCGGGAGATACGCAGTATTTT.

The chain links TRBV7-9 to TRBJ2-1; weak D call: TRBD1 (5 bases). The CDR3 spans 17 residues. Germline V lookup: CDR1 SEHNR, CDR2 FQNEAQ (reference sequence). Deletions cut 3 bases from V and 0 bases from J, with 15 bases between. DNA of the CDR3: TGTGCCAGCAGCTTGGAAGGGGCCGTAAGCTCCTACAATGAGCAGTTCTTC. Translating gives CASSLEGAVSSYNEQFF. Full variable domain (outside the CDR3, taken from reference TRBV7-9 and TRBJ2-1): DTGVSQNPRHKITKRGQNVTFRCDPISEHNRLYWYRQTLGQGPEFLTYFQNEAQLEKSRLLSDRFSAERPKGSFSTLEIQRTEQGDSAMYLCASSLEGAVSSYNEQFFGPGTRLTVL.

This clone was counted between two and nine times. CDR3 amino acids: CASSWDRVETQYF. CDR3 DNA sequence: TGTGCCAGCAGCTGGGACAGGGTCGAGACCCAGTACTTC. The rearrangement uses TRBV7-2 and TRBJ2-5; 9 bases fit TRBD1. The CDR3 loop spans 13 amino acids. Germline CDR1 reads SGHTA; CDR2 reads FQGNSA. The junction had 2 bases not matched to a gene; V was cut back by 4 bases and J by 5 bases.

This chain joins TRBV5-1 and TRBJ2-7, with D possibly matching TRBD1 (5 bases). This CDR3 contains 13 residues. V lost 5 bases and J 7 bases, leaving 16 bases between the germline ends. Per the germline V gene, CDR1 is SGHRS and CDR2 is YFSETQ. CDR3 DNA: TGCGCCAGCAGTCGGACACCTCTAGAAGAGCAGTACGTC. Protein: CASSRTPLEEQYV.

The rearrangement uses TRBV7-3 and TRBJ1-6; no clear D gene. The CDR3 has 16 amino acids. V was cut by 0 bases and J by 7 bases, with 13 bases left in between. Per germline, CDR1 SGHTA and CDR2 FQGTGA. CDR3 region: CASSLTGNPNNSPLHF. Written as DNA, the CDR3 is TGTGCCAGCAGCTTAACTGGGAACCCGAACAATTCACCCCTCCACTTT. The whole variable domain, filled in from reference TRBV7-3 and TRBJ1-6, reads GAGVSQTPSNKVTEKGKYVELRCDPISGHTALYWYRQSLGQGPEFLIYFQGTGAADDSGLPNDRFFAVRPEGSVSTLKIQRTERGDSAVYLCASSLTGNPNNSPLHFGNGTRLTVT.

This clone was seen only once. This rearrangement joins TRBV15 to TRBJ1-3; D is undetermined. V gave up 1 base and J gave up 0 bases, with 7 bases separating them. Germline assignment: CDR1 LNHNV and CDR2 YYDKDF (reference sequence). The CDR3 is 15 amino acids. The CDR3 region has the DNA TGTGCCACCAGCAGAGGTACAGTCTCTGGAAACACCATATATTTT. Translating gives CATSRGTVSGNTIYF. The full variable domain, in which reference TRBV15 and TRBJ1-3 provide the parts outside the CDR3, is DAMVIQNPRYQVTQFGKPVTLSCSQTLNHNVMYWYQQKSSQAPKLLFHYYDKDFNNEADTPDNFQSRRPNTSFCFLDIRSPGLGDTAMYLCATSRGTVSGNTIYFGEGSWLTVV.

This clone was detected a few times. The chain is built from TRBV6-1 and TRBJ2-1; 8 nucleotides align to TRBD1. Trimming took 5 bases from V and 6 from J; bases not matched to a gene: 9. Germline loops: CDR1 MNHNS, CDR2 SASEGT. The CDR3 is 15 residues long. CDR3 protein: CASSTSGQVFNEQFF. CDR3 nucleotide sequence: TGTGCCAGCAGTACATCGGGACAGGTATTCAATGAGCAGTTCTTC.

The CDR3 sequence: CSPEGSLQYF. In DNA, the CDR3 is TGCAGTCCCGAGGGGTCTTTGCAGTATTTT. The chain combines TRBV20-1 with TRBJ2-3; D might be TRBD1 or TRBD2, each matching 5 bases. V lost 8 bases and J 11 bases, leaving 14 bases between the germline ends. The CDR3 is 10 amino acids. From germline, CDR1 is DFQATT and CDR2 SNEGSKA (reference sequence).

This clone was detected only a few times. This rearrangement joins TRBV25-1 to TRBJ1-6; 8 nucleotides match TRBD1. The V gene's germline CDR1 is MGHDK and CDR2 SYGVNS. This CDR3 spans 14 amino acids. V dropped 5 bases and J dropped 15; count of bases not matched to a gene: 12. CDR3 DNA: TGTGCCAGCAGTCAGAGATTACAGGGGGGACGCCTCCACTTT. As protein: CASSQRLQGGRLHF.

This clone has only a few counts. The V and J genes are TRBV5-4 and TRBJ2-5; TRBD2 matches at 7 bases. Germline assignment: CDR1 SGHNT and CDR2 YYREEE (reference sequence). Germline trimming cut 6 bases from V and 0 bases from J; bases unmatched to any gene: 5. The CDR3 is 14 amino acids. Here the CDR3 DNA reads TGTGCCAGCACACGGGCGGGGGACCAAGAGACCCAGTACTTC. Its translation is CASTRAGDQETQYF.

V is TRBV27 and J is TRBJ2-7; D remains ambiguous. CDR1 is MNHEY and CDR2 is SMNVEV in the germline V gene (reference sequence). V dropped 4 bases and J dropped 4 bases, with 11 bases sitting between them. The CDR3 loop spans 13 amino acids. The CDR3 protein is CASSSLDGYEQYF. DNA for the CDR3: TGTGCCAGCAGTTCATTGGACGGATACGAGCAGTACTTC.

The chain joins TRBV15 to TRBJ2-3, with D maybe TRBD2 (5 bases). With 0 bases removed from V and 5 bases from J, the gap between germline ends came to 9 bases. Germline lookup yields CDR1 LNHNV and CDR2 YYDKDF (reference sequence). CDR3 length: 14 amino acids. Here the CDR3 reads CATSRELREDTQYF. The CDR3 nucleotides read TGTGCCACCAGCAGAGAATTGAGGGAAGATACGCAGTATTTT.

DNA for the CDR3: TGTGCCAGCAGCTATCGACAGGGTTCAAGAGGTGAAAAACTGTTTTTT. Translation gives CASSYRQGSRGEKLFF. The chain carries TRBV7-9 and TRBJ1-4; 7 bases line up with TRBD1. The V gene's germline CDR1 is SEHNR and CDR2 FQNEAQ (reference sequence). Trimming at V came to 4 bases and at J to 7 bases, leaving 12 bases not matched to a gene. CDR3 length: 16 residues.

The chain combines TRBV13 with TRBJ2-3; D may be TRBD2 (5 bases). V lost 1 base to trimming and J lost 9 bases, with 14 bases between them. The CDR3 runs to 14 residues. Germline V gives CDR1 PRHDT, CDR2 FYEKMQ (reference sequence). CDR3 sequence (DNA): TGTGCCAGCAGCTTAGATCCCCGGGGTGACACGCAGTATTTT. Translated: CASSLDPRGDTQYF.